Below are 10 T cell receptor beta chains sequenced from a single sample in a study of control samples from healthy donors and cancer patients. Data came from immunoSEQ multiplex PCR; TCRdb stores just in-frame clones and leaves some out. Of about 140,000 clones listed, about 89% are singletons. The sequenced sample was blood. The source of these receptors is a man aged 18-30 years in good health.

This clone occurred a few times. The chain carries TRBV7-3 and TRBJ1-2, with 7 positions matching TRBD1. Germline V CDR1 and CDR2: SGHTA, FQGTGA. CDR3 size: 13 residues. Trimming took 4 bases from V and 5 from J; bases not matched to a gene: 4. DNA for the CDR3: TGTGCCAGCAGCTGGGACAGAACTTATGGCTACACCTTC. Protein: CASSWDRTYGYTF. The variable domain in full, with the rest retrieved from reference TRBV7-3 and TRBJ1-2, is GAGVSQTPSNKVTEKGKYVELRCDPISGHTALYWYRQSLGQGPEFLIYFQGTGAADDSGLPNDRFFAVRPEGSVSTLKIQRTERGDSAVYLCASSWDRTYGYTFGSGTRLTVV.

This chain links TRBV18 with TRBJ1-5; the match to TRBD1 covers 8 bases. The CDR3 length is 14 residues. Germline lookup yields CDR1 KGHSH and CDR2 LQKENI. With V trimmed by 4 bases and J by 3 bases, 2 bases remained unmatched. For the CDR3, the DNA is TGTGCCAGCTCACTGGACAGGGACAATCAGCCCCAGCATTTT. Amino acids: CASSLDRDNQPQHF.

V usage is TRBV7-2 and J usage is TRBJ2-7, with TRBD2 as a possible D gene (7 bases). Per the germline V gene, CDR1 is SGHTA and CDR2 is FQGNSA. V was pared by 1 base and J by 0 bases, with 16 bases between. This CDR3 is 17 amino acids long. CDR3 sequence (DNA): TGTGCCAGCAGCTTAGAGACCGGGGGGCTTCCCTCCTACGAGCAGTACTTC. Encoded protein: CASSLETGGLPSYEQYF. Full variable domain (outside the CDR3, taken from reference TRBV7-2 and TRBJ2-7): GAGVSQSPSNKVTEKGKDVELRCDPISGHTALYWYRQSLGQGLEFLIYFQGNSAPDKSGLPSDRFSAERTGGSVSTLTIQRTQQEDSAVYLCASSLETGGLPSYEQYFGPGTRLTVT.

V and J are TRBV5-1 and TRBJ2-3; tentatively, D is TRBD2 (5 bases). CDR3 length equals 13 residues. The V end lost 5 bases, the J end lost 10 bases, and 17 bases lay between the germline ends. Germline V gives CDR1 SGHRS, CDR2 YFSETQ. For the CDR3, the DNA is TGCGCCAGCAGTTCCACCGGTTCGGAGGCGCAGTATTTT. Amino acid sequence: CASSSTGSEAQYF.

This rearrangement joins TRBV2 to TRBJ1-1; unclear D gene. Trimming shortened V by 4 bases and J by 0 bases, and 6 bases separated the two germline ends. Looked up from germline, CDR1 is SNHLY and CDR2 is FYNNEI. The CDR3 is 13 amino acids. CDR3 in amino acids: CASSGDLNTEAFF. The CDR3 nucleotides are TGTGCCAGCAGTGGAGACCTGAACACTGAAGCTTTCTTT.

This clone was recorded only once. This rearrangement joins TRBV7-2 to TRBJ1-4; perhaps TRBD1 as D (6 bases). Trimming removed 3 bases at V and 7 bases at J, with 15 bases between. Germline assignment: CDR1 SGHTA and CDR2 FQGNSA. The CDR3 is 15 residues long. This CDR3 is CASSFLQGSSEKLFF. CDR3 DNA: TGTGCCAGCAGCTTTTTGCAGGGGAGCTCTGAAAAACTGTTTTTT.

This rearrangement joins TRBV18 to TRBJ1-4; the D gene is possibly TRBD1 (6 bases). V was trimmed by 4 bases and J by 4 bases, leaving 16 bases between them. The CDR3 has 16 residues. The germline V gene has CDR1 KGHSH and CDR2 LQKENI. CDR3 region: CASSQYSGQNNEKLFF. CDR3 coding DNA: TGTGCCAGCTCACAATATAGCGGACAGAATAATGAAAAACTGTTTTTT.

The chain has TRBV9 and TRBJ2-1; 8 positions match TRBD1. The germline V gene has CDR1 SGDLS and CDR2 YYNGEE. With V trimmed by 0 bases and J by 3 bases, 2 bases remained unmatched. The CDR3 length is 15 residues. The CDR3 loop reads CASSVGTGNYNEQFF. CDR3 DNA: TGTGCCAGCAGCGTAGGGACAGGGAACTACAATGAGCAGTTCTTC. Based on the CDR3 plus reference TRBV9 and TRBJ2-1, the full variable domain is DSGVTQTPKHLITATGQRVTLRCSPRSGDLSVYWYQQSLDQGLQFLIQYYNGEERAKGNILERFSAQQFPDLHSELNLSSLELGDSALYFCASSVGTGNYNEQFFGPGTRLTVL.

The chain employs TRBV5-4 and TRBJ1-1, with 9 bases lining up with TRBD1. The CDR3 has 15 amino acids. Trimming cost V 7 bases and J 1 base; bases outside gene matches: 8. Germline assignment: CDR1 SGHNT and CDR2 YYREEE (reference sequence). CDR3 protein: CASFRDRVGNTEAFF. DNA for the CDR3: TGTGCCAGCTTCCGGGACAGGGTGGGGAACACTGAAGCTTTCTTT. The whole variable domain, remainder taken from reference TRBV5-4 and TRBJ1-1, is ETGVTQSPTHLIKTRGQQVTLRCSSQSGHNTVSWYQQALGQGPQFIFQYYREEENGRGNFPPRFSGLQFPNYSSELNVNALELDDSALYLCASFRDRVGNTEAFFGQGTRLTVV.

The chain uses TRBV12-3 or TRBV12-4 and TRBJ1-1, with D hard to call. V lost 5 bases, J lost 2 bases, and 9 bases lay in between. This CDR3 is built from 13 residues. The CDR3 loop is CASSPQANTEAFF. CDR3 bases: TGTGCCAGCAGTCCGCAGGCTAACACTGAAGCTTTCTTT.